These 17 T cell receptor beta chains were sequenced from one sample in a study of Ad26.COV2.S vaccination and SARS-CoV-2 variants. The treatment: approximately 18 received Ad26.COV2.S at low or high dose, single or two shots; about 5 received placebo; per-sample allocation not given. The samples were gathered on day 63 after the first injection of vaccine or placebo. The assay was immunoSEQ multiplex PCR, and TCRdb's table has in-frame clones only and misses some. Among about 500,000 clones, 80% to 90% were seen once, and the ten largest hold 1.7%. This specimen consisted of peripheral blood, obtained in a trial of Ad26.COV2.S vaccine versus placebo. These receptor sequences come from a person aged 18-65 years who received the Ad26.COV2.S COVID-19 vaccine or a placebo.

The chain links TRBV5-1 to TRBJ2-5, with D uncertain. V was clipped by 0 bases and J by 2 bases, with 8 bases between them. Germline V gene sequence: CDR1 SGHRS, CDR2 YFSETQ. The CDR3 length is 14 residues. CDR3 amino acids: CASSLVGKQETQYF. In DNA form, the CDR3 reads TGCGCCAGCAGCTTGGTGGGGAAACAAGAGACCCAGTACTTC.

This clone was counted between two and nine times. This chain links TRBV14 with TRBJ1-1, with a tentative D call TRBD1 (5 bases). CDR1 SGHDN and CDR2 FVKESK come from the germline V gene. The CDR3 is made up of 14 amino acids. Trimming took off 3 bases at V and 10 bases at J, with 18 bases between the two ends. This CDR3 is CASSQGTPILGAFF. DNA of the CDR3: TGTGCCAGCAGCCAGGGGACTCCGATACTCGGAGCTTTCTTT.

CDR3 amino acids: CASSPSQGTGSSYEQYF. The CDR3 DNA is TGTGCCAGCTCACCAAGTCAGGGGACAGGATCTTCCTACGAGCAGTACTTC. The chain uses TRBV18 and TRBJ2-7; 8 bases line up with TRBD1. The germline CDR1 and CDR2 sequences are KGHSH and LQKENI. The CDR3 covers 17 residues. J lost 1 base, V lost 2 bases, and 10 bases had no gene match.

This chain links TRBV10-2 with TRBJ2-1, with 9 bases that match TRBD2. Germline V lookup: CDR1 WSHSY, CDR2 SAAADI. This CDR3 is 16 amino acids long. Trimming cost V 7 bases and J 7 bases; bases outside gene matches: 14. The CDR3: CASTGSGSITVNEQFF. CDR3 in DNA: TGCGCCAGCACGGGTAGCGGGAGCATTACGGTAAATGAGCAGTTCTTC.

CDR3 region: CASSPEVATNEKLFF. Written as DNA, the CDR3 is TGTGCCAGCTCACCCGAGGTGGCAACTAATGAAAAACTGTTTTTT. The chain combines TRBV18 with TRBJ1-4; D not resolved. The CDR3 consists of 15 residues. Germline V gene lookup returns CDR1 KGHSH and CDR2 LQKENI. V lost 3 bases and J lost 0, with 8 bases in between.

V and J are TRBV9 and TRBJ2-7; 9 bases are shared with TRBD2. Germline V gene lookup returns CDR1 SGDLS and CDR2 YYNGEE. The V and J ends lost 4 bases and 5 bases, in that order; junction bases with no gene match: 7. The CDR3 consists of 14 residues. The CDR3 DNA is TGTGCCAGCAGCCCTCGGACTAGCGCTAACGAGCAGTACTTC. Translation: CASSPRTSANEQYF. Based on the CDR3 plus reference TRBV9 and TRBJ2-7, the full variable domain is DSGVTQTPKHLITATGQRVTLRCSPRSGDLSVYWYQQSLDQGLQFLIQYYNGEERAKGNILERFSAQQFPDLHSELNLSSLELGDSALYFCASSPRTSANEQYFGPGTRLTVT.

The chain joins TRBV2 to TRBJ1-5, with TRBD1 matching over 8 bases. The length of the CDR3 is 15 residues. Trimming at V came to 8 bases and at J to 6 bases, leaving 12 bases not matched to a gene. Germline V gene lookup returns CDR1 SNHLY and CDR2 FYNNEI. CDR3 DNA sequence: TGTGCCAGCTCTGAGGGGCAGGGGGCGACTCAGCCCCAGCATTTT. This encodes CASSEGQGATQPQHF.

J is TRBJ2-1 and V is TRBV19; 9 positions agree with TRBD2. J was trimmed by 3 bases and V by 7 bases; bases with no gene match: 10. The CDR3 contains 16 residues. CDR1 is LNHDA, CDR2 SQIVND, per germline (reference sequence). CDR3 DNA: TGTGCCAGTACTATGGCCGGGACTAGCATCTACAATGAGCAGTTCTTC. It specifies CASTMAGTSIYNEQFF. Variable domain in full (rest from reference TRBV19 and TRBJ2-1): DGGITQSPKYLFRKEGQNVTLSCEQNLNHDAMYWYRQDPGQGLRLIYYSQIVNDFQKGDIAEGYSVSREKKESFPLTVTSAQKNPTAFYLCASTMAGTSIYNEQFFGPGTRLTVL.

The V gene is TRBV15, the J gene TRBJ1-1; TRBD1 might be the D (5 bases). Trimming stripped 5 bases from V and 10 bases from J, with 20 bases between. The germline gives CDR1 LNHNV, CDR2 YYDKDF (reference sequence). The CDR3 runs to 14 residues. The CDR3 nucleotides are TGTGCCACCAGCTCCCCCGCCGGGGGTGGTTTAGCTTTCTTT. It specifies CATSSPAGGGLAFF. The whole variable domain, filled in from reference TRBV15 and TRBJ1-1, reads DAMVIQNPRYQVTQFGKPVTLSCSQTLNHNVMYWYQQKSSQAPKLLFHYYDKDFNNEADTPDNFQSRRPNTSFCFLDIRSPGLGDTAMYLCATSSPAGGGLAFFGQGTRLTVV.

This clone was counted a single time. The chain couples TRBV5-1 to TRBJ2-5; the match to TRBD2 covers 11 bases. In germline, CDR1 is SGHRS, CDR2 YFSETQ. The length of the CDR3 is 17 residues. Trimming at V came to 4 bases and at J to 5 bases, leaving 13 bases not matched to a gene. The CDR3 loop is CASSPLPTSGSGETQYF. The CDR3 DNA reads TGCGCCAGCAGCCCCCTCCCCACTAGCGGGAGTGGGGAGACCCAGTACTTC.

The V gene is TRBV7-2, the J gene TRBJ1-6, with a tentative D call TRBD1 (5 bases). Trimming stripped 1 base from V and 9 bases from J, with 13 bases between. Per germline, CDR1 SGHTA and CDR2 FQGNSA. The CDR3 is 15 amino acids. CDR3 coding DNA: TGTGCCAGCAGCTTAGGTGGCAGGGTTTCTTCACCCCTCCACTTT. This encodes CASSLGGRVSSPLHF.

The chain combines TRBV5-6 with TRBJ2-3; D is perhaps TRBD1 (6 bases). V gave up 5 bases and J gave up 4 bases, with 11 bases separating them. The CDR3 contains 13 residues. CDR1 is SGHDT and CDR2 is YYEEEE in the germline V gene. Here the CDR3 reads CASSPTGPDTQYF. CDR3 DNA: TGTGCCAGCAGTCCAACAGGGCCAGATACGCAGTATTTT.

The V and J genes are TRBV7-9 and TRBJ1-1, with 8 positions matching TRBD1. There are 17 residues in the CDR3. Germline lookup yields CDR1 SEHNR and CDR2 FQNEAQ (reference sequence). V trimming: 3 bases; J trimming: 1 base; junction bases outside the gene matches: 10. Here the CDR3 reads CASSLRKGGQGNTEAFF. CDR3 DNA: TGTGCCAGCAGCTTGAGAAAAGGTGGACAGGGGAACACTGAAGCTTTCTTT.

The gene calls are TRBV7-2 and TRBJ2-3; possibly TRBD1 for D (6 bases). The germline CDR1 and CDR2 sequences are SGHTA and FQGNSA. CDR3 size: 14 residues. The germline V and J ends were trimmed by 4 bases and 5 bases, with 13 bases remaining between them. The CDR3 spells CASSSGHARDTQYF. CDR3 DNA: TGTGCCAGCAGCTCGGGACATGCTAGAGATACGCAGTATTTT.

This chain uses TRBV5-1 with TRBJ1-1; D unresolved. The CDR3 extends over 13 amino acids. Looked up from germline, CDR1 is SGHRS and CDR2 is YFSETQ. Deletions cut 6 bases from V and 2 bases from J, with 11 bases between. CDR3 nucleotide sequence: TGCGCCAGCAAACGCAGCTCCAACACTGAAGCTTTCTTT. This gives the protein CASKRSSNTEAFF.

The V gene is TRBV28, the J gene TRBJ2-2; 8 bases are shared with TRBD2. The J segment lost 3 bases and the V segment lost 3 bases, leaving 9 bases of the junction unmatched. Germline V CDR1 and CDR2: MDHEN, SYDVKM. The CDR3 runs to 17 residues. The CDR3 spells CASSFGRLREDTGELFF. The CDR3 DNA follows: TGTGCCAGCAGTTTCGGTCGACTGCGGGAGGACACCGGGGAGCTGTTTTTT.

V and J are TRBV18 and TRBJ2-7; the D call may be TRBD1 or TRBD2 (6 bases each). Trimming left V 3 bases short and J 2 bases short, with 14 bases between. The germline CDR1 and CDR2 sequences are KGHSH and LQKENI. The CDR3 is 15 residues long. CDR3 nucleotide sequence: TGTGCCAGCTCACCCCGTGAGGGGGGCGCCTACGAGCAGTACTTC. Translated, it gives CASSPREGGAYEQYF. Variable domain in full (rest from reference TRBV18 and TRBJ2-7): NAGVMQNPRHLVRRRGQEARLRCSPMKGHSHVYWYRQLPEEGLKFMVYLQKENIIDESGMPKERFSAEFPKEGPSILRIQQVVRGDSAAYFCASSPREGGAYEQYFGPGTRLTVT.